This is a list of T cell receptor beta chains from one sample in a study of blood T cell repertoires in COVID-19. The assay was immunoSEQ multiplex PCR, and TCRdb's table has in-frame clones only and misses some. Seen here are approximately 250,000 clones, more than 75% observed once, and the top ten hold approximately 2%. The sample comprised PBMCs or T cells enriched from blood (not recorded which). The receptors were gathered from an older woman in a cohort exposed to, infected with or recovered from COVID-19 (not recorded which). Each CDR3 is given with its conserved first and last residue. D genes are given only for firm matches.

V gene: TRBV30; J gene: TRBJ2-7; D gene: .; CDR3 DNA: TGTGCTCTCGGGGGGCAGCCCTACTACGAGCAGTACTTC; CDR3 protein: CALGGQPYYEQYF
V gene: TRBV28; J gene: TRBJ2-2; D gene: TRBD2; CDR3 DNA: TGTGCCAGCAGCAAGGGACTAGCGTATCTCGGGGAGCTGTTTTTT; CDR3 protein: CASSKGLAYLGELFF
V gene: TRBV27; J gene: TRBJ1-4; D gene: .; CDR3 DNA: TGTGCCAGCAGTTTATCGGGCAGAGCTAATGAAAAACTGTTTTTT; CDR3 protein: CASSLSGRANEKLFF
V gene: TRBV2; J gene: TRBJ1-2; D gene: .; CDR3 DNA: TGTGCCAGCAGTGAGGGACAAAATACTAACTATGGCTACACCTTC; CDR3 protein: CASSEGQNTNYGYTF
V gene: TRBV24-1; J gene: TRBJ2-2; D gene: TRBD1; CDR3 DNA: TGTGCCACCAGTGATTTGGACAGGGAGTCGTCCGGGGAGCTGTTTTTT; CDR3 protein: CATSDLDRESSGELFF
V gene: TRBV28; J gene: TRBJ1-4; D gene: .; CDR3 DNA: TGTGCCAGCAGGGGCCCGGGGAGGGAAAAACTGTTTTTT; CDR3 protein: CASRGPGREKLFF
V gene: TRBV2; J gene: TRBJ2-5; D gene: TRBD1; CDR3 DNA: TGTGCCAGCTGGAGACAGGGTAAAGGAGAGACCCAGTACTTC; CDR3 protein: CASWRQGKGETQYF
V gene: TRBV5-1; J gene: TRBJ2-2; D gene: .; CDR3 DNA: TGCGCCAGCAGCCTTACGACAGAACTCACCGGGGAGCTGTTTTTT; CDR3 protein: CASSLTTELTGELFF
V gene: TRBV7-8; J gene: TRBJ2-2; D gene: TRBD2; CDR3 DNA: TGTGCCAGCAGCTCCTTCCGGGACTACAACACCGGGGAGCTGTTTTTT; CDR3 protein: CASSSFRDYNTGELFF
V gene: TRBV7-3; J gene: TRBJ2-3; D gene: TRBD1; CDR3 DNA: TGTGCCAGCAGCCCCTGGACAGGGGGCGCGGAGGATACGCAGTATTTT; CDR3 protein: CASSPWTGGAEDTQYF
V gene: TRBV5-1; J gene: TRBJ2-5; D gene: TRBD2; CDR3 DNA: TGCGCCAGCAGCCCGCAGCCCGGACTAGCGGGACAGGAGACCCAGTACTTC; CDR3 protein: CASSPQPGLAGQETQYF
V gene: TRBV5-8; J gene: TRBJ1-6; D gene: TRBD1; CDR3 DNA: TGTGCCAGCCACCGAACGCGGATGGGCAGGGGGCTTAGGGATAATTCACCCCTCCACTTT; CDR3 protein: CASHRTRMGRGLRDNSPLHF
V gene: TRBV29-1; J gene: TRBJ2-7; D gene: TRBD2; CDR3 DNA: TGCAGCGTTGAAAGAGCGGGAAGCGACGAGCAGTACTTC; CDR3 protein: CSVERAGSDEQYF
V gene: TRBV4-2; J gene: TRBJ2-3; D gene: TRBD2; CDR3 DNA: TGTGCCAGCAGCCAGGACCATAGCGGGAGCAAAGATACGCAGTATTTT; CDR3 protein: CASSQDHSGSKDTQYF
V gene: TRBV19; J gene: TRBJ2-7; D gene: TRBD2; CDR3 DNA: TGTGCCAGTAGTTACGGGACTAGCGTTTACGAGCAGTACTTC; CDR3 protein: CASSYGTSVYEQYF
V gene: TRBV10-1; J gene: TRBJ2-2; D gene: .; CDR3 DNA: TGCGCCAGCAGTCCTTTTCAGACCGGGGAGCTGTTTTTT; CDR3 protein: CASSPFQTGELFF
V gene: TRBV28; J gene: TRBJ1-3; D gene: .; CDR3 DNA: TGTGCCAGCAGATCGCTCAGGGTTAGCTCTGGAAACACCATATATTTT; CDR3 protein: CASRSLRVSSGNTIYF
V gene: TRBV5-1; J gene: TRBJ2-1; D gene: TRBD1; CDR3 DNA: TGCGCCAGCAGCGTACAGACAGGGGGTGGGAATGAGCAGTTCTTC; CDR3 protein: CASSVQTGGGNEQFF
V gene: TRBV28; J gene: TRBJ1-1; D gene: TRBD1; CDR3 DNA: TGTGCCAGCAGAGTGACAGGGAAGAACACTGAAGCTTTCTTT; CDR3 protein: CASRVTGKNTEAFF
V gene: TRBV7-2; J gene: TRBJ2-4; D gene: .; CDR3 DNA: TGTGCCAGCAGCCTAGGTGTTATACTAGCCAAAAACATTCAGTACTTC; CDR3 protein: CASSLGVILAKNIQYF